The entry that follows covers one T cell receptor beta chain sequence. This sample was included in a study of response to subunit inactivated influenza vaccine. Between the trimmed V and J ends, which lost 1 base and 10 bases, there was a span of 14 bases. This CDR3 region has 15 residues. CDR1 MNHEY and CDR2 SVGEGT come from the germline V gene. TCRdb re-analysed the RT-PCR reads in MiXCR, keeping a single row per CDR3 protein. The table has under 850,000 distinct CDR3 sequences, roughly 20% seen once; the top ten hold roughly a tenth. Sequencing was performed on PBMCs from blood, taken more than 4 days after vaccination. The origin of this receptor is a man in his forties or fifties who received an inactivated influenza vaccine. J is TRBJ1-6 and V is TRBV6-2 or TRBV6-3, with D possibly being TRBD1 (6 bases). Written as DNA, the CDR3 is TGTGCCAGCAGTTACTGGTCCAGGGGCGGATCACCCCTCCACTTT. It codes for CASSYWSRGGSPLHF.